The T cell receptor beta chain described here comes from a study of shared clonotypes between healthy human individuals. V lost 5 bases and J lost 6; bases outside the gene matches: 9. This CDR3 comprises 14 residues. The germline V gene encodes CDR1 LNHDA and CDR2 SQIVND (reference sequence). Study-wide points: Sorted-subset sequencing was shown by rarefaction to be incomplete despite large depth. Naive subsets generally exceeded memory subsets in estimated richness. Sharing across a handful of donors was seen in roughly 5.2% of naive CD4 clonotypes.

As for this clone: What it binds is not known.

The authors ran the assay at deep level. The protocol was immunoSEQ multiplex PCR, while the TCRdb copy is restricted to in-frame clones and leaves out a portion. The sample lists around 620,000 clones; roughly 96% were seen once. The naive CD8 subset, CD45RO-negative cells positively selected for CCR7, excluded terminally differentiated effector memory CD45RA+ cells. The clonotype was recovered from a woman younger than 45 in good health. What was sequenced was naive CD8+ T cells sorted from blood. The chain combines TRBV19 with TRBJ2-5; TRBD1 agrees at 7 bases. The CDR3 nucleotides read TGTGCCAGTAGTTATGCAGGGGGTGTGAAGACCCAGTACTTC. Amino acids: CASSYAGGVKTQYF.